This TCR beta chain derives from a study of shared clonotypes between healthy human individuals. Assay used: immunoSEQ multiplex PCR; TCRdb lists only in-frame clones, some missing. The sample carries hundreds of thousands of clones, 95% to 96% recorded once. The CDR3 adds up to 11 amino acids, both ends counted. Looked up from germline, CDR1 is WNHNN and CDR2 is SYGVQD (reference sequence). Positive CCR7 selection of CD45RO-negative cells yielded the naive CD8 cells, and terminally differentiated effector memory CD45RA+ cells were excluded. As for this clone: This likely comes from a read error, as the CDR3 has no conserved phenylalanine or tryptophan at its end. The limits of the CDR3 on the DNA are not certain, so only TCRdb's listed CDR3 is given.

This TCR was recovered from a woman in her twenties or thirties in good health. Source material: naive CD8+ T cells sorted from blood. The chain employs TRBV10-1 and TRBJ1-4; TRBD1 is the table's D call and was not checked against the DNA. The CDR3 sequence: CASSLTGVGAR.